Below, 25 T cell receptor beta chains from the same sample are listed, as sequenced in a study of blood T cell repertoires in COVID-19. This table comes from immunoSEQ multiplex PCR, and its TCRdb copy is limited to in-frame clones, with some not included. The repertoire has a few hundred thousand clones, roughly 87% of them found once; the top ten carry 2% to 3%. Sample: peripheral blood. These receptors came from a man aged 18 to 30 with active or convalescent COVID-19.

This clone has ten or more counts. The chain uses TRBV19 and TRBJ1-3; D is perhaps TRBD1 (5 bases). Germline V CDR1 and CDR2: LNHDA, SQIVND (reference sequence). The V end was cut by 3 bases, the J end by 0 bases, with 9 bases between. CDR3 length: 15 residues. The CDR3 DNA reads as TGTGCCAGTAGTATTGACAGATACTCTGGAAACACCATATATTTT. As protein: CASSIDRYSGNTIYF.

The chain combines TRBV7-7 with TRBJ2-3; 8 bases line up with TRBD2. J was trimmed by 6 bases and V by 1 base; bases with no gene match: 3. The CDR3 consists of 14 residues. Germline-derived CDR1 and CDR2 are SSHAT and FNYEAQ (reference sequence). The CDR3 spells CASSLGGGRDTQYF. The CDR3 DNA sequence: TGTGCCAGCAGCTTAGGCGGGGGGCGGGATACGCAGTATTTT.

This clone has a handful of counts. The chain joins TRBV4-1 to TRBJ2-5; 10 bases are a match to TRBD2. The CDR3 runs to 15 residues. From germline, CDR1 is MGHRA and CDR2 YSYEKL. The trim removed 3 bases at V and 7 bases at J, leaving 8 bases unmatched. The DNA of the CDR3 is TGCGCCAGCAGCCAGATCGGAGCGGGGGGGGTGACCCAGTACTTC. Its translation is CASSQIGAGGVTQYF.

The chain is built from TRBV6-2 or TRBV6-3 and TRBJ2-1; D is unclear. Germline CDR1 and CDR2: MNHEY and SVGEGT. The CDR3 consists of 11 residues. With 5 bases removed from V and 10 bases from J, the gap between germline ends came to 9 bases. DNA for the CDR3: TGTGCCAGCAGTCTAGTTCGGGAGCAGTTCTTC. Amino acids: CASSLVREQFF.

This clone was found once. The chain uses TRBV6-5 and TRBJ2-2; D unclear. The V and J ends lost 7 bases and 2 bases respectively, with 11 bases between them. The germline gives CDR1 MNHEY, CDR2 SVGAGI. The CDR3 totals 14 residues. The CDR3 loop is CASIGPVNTGELFF. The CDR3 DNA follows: TGTGCCAGCATTGGTCCGGTAAACACCGGGGAGCTGTTTTTT.

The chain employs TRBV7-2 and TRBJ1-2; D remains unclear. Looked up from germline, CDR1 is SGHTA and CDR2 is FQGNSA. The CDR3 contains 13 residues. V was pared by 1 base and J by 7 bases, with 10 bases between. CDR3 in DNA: TGTGCCAGCAGCTTAGGGCCCGAGGCTGGCTACACCTTC. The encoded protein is CASSLGPEAGYTF. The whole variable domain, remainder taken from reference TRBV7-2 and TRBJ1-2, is GAGVSQSPSNKVTEKGKDVELRCDPISGHTALYWYRQSLGQGLEFLIYFQGNSAPDKSGLPSDRFSAERTGGSVSTLTIQRTQQEDSAVYLCASSLGPEAGYTFGSGTRLTVV.

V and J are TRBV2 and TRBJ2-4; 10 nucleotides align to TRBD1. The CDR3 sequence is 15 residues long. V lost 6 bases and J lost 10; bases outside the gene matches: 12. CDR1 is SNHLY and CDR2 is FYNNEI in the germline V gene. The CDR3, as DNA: TGTGCCAGCAGCCAACTTGGGACAGGGGCAGTTATTCAGTACTTC. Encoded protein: CASSQLGTGAVIQYF.

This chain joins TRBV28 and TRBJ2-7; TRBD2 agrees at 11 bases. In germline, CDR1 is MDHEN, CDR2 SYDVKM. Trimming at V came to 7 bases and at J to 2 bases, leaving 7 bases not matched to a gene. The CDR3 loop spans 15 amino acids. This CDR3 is CASNRLAGRTYEQYF. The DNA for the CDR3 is TGTGCCAGCAACAGACTAGCGGGACGGACCTACGAGCAGTACTTC.

The chain's CDR3 is CASSLRPGLAGGPRYEQYF. CDR3 sequence (DNA): TGTGCCAGCAGCCTAAGACCGGGACTAGCGGGAGGGCCTCGGTACGAGCAGTACTTC. The V and J genes are TRBV11-3 and TRBJ2-7; 16 bases align to TRBD2. The CDR3 is made up of 19 amino acids. The J segment lost 4 bases and the V segment lost 5 bases, leaving 14 bases of the junction unmatched. Germline V gene sequence: CDR1 SGHNT, CDR2 YENEEA.

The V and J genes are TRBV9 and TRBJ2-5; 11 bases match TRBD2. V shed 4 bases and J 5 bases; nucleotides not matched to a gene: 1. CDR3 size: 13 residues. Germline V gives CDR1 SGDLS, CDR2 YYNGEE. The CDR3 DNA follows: TGTGCCAGCAGCCCTAGCGGGGGGGAGACCCAGTACTTC. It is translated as CASSPSGGETQYF. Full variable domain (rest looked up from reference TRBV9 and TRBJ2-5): DSGVTQTPKHLITATGQRVTLRCSPRSGDLSVYWYQQSLDQGLQFLIQYYNGEERAKGNILERFSAQQFPDLHSELNLSSLELGDSALYFCASSPSGGETQYFGPGTRLLVL.

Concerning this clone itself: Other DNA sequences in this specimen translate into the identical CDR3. The CDR3 nucleotides are TGTGCCAGCAGCTTAGTGCCGGGGGGCGGCTACGAGCAGTACTTC. Protein product: CASSLVPGGGYEQYF. This chain uses TRBV7-2 with TRBJ2-7, with D possibly being TRBD2 (7 bases). Trimming cost V 1 base and J 3 bases, with 13 bases left between them. CDR3 length equals 15 residues. Germline loops: CDR1 SGHTA, CDR2 FQGNSA.

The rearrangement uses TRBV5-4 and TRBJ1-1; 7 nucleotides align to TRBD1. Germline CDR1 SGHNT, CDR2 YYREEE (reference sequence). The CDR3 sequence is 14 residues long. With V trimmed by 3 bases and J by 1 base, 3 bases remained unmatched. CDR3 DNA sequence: TGTGCCAGCAGCTGGTGGACAGGGAACACTGAAGCTTTCTTT. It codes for CASSWWTGNTEAFF.

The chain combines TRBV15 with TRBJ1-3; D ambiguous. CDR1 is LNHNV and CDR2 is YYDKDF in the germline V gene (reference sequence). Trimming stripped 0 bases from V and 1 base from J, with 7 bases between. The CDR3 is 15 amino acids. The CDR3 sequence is CATSRDPGSGNTIYF. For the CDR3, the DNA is TGTGCCACCAGCAGAGACCCCGGTTCTGGAAACACCATATATTTT.

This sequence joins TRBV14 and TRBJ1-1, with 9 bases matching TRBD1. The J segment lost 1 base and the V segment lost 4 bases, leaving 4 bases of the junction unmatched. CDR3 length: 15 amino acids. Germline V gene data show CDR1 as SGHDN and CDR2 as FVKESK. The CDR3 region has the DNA TGTGCCAGCAGCCCCCTGGGACAGGGGAACACTGAAGCTTTCTTT. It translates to CASSPLGQGNTEAFF.

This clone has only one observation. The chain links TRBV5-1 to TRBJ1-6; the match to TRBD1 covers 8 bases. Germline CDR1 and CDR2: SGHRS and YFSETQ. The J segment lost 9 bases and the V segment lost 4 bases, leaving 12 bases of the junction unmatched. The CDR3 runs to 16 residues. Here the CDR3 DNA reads TGCGCCAGCAGCGACGTTTTACAGGGGGGCACTTCACCCCTCCACTTT. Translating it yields CASSDVLQGGTSPLHF.

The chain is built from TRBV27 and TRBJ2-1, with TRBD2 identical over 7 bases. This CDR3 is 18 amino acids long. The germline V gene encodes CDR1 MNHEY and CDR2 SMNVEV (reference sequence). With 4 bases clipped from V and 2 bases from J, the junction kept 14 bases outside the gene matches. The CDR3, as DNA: TGTGCCAGCAGTTCCATCGGGATAGCGGGTGATACCTACAATGAGCAGTTCTTC. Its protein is CASSSIGIAGDTYNEQFF.

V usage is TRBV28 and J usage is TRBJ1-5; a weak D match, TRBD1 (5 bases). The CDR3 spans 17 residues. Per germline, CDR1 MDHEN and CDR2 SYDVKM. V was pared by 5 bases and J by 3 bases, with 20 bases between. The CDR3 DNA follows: TGTGCCAGCAGTCCCCCGCAGGGTTCACTTACCAATCAGCCCCAGCATTTT. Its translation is CASSPPQGSLTNQPQHF.

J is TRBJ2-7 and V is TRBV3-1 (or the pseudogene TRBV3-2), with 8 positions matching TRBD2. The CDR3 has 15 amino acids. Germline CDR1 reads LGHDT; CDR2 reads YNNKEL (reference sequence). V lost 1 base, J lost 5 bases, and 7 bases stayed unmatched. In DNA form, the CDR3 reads TGTGCCAGCAGCCAAGGACTAGCGAGGTGGGACGAGCAGTACTTC. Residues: CASSQGLARWDEQYF.

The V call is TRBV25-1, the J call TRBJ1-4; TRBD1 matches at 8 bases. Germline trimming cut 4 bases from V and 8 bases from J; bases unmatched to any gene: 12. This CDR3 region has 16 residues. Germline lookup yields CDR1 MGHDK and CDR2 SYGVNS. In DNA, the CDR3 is TGTGCCAGCAGTGTCCCCCCCGGGACAGGTATCGAAAAACTGTTTTTT. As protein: CASSVPPGTGIEKLFF.

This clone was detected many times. As DNA, the CDR3 is TGCGCCAGCAGCGGACAGGGAGGTGGCTATGGCTACACCTTC. This codes for CASSGQGGGYGYTF. This chain links TRBV5-1 with TRBJ1-2, with 8 bases fitting TRBD1. Germline lookup yields CDR1 SGHRS and CDR2 YFSETQ. This CDR3 spans 14 amino acids. Trimming at V came to 4 bases and at J to 4 bases, leaving 6 bases not matched to a gene.

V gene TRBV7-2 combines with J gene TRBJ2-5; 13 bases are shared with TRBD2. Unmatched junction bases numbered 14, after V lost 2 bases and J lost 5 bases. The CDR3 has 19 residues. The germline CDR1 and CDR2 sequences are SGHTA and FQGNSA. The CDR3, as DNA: TGTGCCAGCAGCTTAAGAGGGGGACTAGCGGGGTCCGGGGTGGAGACCCAGTACTTC. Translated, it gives CASSLRGGLAGSGVETQYF.

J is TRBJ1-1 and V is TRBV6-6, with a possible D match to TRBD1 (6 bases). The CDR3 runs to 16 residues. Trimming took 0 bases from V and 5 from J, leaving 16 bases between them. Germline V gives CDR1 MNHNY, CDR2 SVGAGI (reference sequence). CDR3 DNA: TGTGCCAGCAGTTACTCGAAGACCAGGGGTTTAACTGAAGCTTTCTTT. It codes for CASSYSKTRGLTEAFF.

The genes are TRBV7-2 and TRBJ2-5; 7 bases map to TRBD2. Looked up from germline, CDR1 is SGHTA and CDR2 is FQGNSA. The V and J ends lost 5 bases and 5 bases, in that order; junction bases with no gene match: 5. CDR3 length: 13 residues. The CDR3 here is CASSRTSLETQYF. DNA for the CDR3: TGTGCCAGCAGCAGGACTAGTTTGGAGACCCAGTACTTC.

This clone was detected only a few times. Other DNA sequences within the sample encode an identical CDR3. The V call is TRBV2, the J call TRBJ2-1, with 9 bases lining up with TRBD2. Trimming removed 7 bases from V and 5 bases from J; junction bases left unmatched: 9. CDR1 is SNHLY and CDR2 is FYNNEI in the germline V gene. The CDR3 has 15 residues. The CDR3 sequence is CASTRAGGLNNEQFF. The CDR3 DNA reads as TGTGCCAGCACCCGAGCGGGAGGACTGAACAATGAGCAGTTCTTC.

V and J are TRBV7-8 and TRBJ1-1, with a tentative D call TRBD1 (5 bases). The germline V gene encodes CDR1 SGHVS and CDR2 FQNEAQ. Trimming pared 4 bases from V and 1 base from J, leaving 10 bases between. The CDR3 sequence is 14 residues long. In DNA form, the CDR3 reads TGTGCCAGCAGCTCAAGAGACAGGAACACTGAAGCTTTCTTT. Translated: CASSSRDRNTEAFF. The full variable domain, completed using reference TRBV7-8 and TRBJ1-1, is GAGVSQSPRYKVAKRGQDVALRCDPISGHVSLFWYQQALGQGPEFLTYFQNEAQLDKSGLPSDRFFAERPEGSVSTLKIQRTQQEDSAVYLCASSSRDRNTEAFFGQGTRLTVV.